These 3 T cell receptor beta chains were sequenced from one sample in a study of PD-1 blockade in classical Hodgkin lymphoma. All the patients suffered relapse after autologous stem cell transplantation, and brentuximab vedotin exposure differed. Using immunoSEQ multiplex PCR, the repertoire was profiled, and TCRdb retains in-frame clones only, with some absent. The table lists about 72,000 clones, roughly 91% of them singletons. Sequences were derived from peripheral blood mononuclear cells (PBMCs), sampled at baseline. These receptors all come from a human donor with classical Hodgkin lymphoma.

The rearrangement uses TRBV2 and TRBJ1-5, with D uncertain. Germline lookup yields CDR1 SNHLY and CDR2 FYNNEI. The CDR3 is made up of 12 amino acids. Trimming left V 5 bases short and J 9 bases short, with 11 bases between. The CDR3 sequence is CASSYYNAPQHF. Written as DNA, the CDR3 is TGTGCCAGCAGTTATTACAATGCGCCCCAGCATTTT.

V gene TRBV7-9 combines with J gene TRBJ1-1; 7 bases line up with TRBD1. The CDR3 length is 14 residues. Trimming at V came to 3 bases and at J to 10 bases, leaving 11 bases not matched to a gene. Germline V gene lookup returns CDR1 SEHNR and CDR2 FQNEAQ (reference sequence). CDR3 region: CASSFSGGLGVAFF. The DNA for the CDR3 is TGTGCCAGCAGCTTCTCAGGGGGATTGGGAGTAGCTTTCTTT.

This chain joins TRBV28 and TRBJ1-4; 10 bases agree with TRBD1. Losses at the gene ends were 4 bases for V and 2 bases for J; bases not matched to a gene: 10. The germline gives CDR1 MDHEN, CDR2 SYDVKM. This CDR3 has 18 residues. The CDR3 bases are TGTGCCAGCAGTTCTGGACAGGGGGTGCCGTCCACTAATGAAAAACTGTTTTTT. This gives the protein CASSSGQGVPSTNEKLFF.